Listed below are T cell receptor beta chains from one sample, sequenced in a study of T-cell reconstitution after alpha-beta-depleted transplantation in children. TCRdb called the PCR reads again in MiXCR, with one record for every CDR3 protein. This sample has 330,000 or so distinct CDR3 sequences, with 10% found just once. The sample here was PBMCs from the stem cell graft donor, taken from the stem cell graft. These receptors all come from a human donor who donated a stem cell graft to a child with acute lymphoblastic leukemia. CDR3s include the opening cysteine and the closing phenylalanine or tryptophan. D genes are given only for firm matches. A clone size is listed for some rows: how often the clone was seen (once, few, many), or a class if it is expanded.

CDR3 length	clone size	D gene	V gene	J gene	CDR3 protein	CDR3 DNA
19	-	TRBD2	TRBV7-8	TRBJ2-3	CASSLGLAGVLGDTDTQYF	TGTGCCAGCAGCTTAGGGCTAGCGGGAGTCCTTGGAGACACAGATACGCAGTATTTT
10	-	-	TRBV5-8	TRBJ1-3	CASSFSTIYF	TGTGCCAGCAGCTTCTCAACCATATATTTT
14	many	-	TRBV4-3	TRBJ2-2	CASSLNVNTGELFF	TGCGCCAGCAGCCTGAACGTTAACACCGGGGAGCTGTTTTTT
14	few	TRBD1	TRBV29-1	TRBJ2-1	CSVDLGQGYNEQFF	TGCAGCGTTGACCTCGGACAGGGCTACAATGAGCAGTTCTTC
17	-	TRBD1	TRBV5-5	TRBJ1-3	CASSLRRTGAVGNTIYF	TGTGCCAGCAGCTTGAGGCGGACAGGGGCGGTTGGAAACACCATATATTTT
12	few	-	TRBV5-1	TRBJ1-2	CASSLTSGGYTF	TGCGCCAGCAGCCTCACGTCTGGTGGCTACACCTTC
17	few	TRBD2	TRBV7-2	TRBJ2-1	CASSLRASGRPPYEQFF	TGTGCCAGCAGCTTAAGGGCAAGCGGGAGACCCCCATATGAGCAGTTCTTC
14	few	TRBD1	TRBV15	TRBJ2-1	CATQHRGPYNEQFF	TGTGCCACTCAACACAGGGGGCCCTACAATGAGCAGTTCTTC
14	few	TRBD1	TRBV12-3/TRBV12-4	TRBJ1-4	CASSLQGESEKLFF	TGTGCCAGCAGTTTACAGGGGGAAAGTGAAAAACTGTTTTTT
11	-	-	TRBV29-1	TRBJ2-7	CSTRTLYDQYF	TGCAGCACAAGGACACTCTACGACCAGTACTTC
16	few	-	TRBV9	TRBJ2-1	CASSVGGFISYNEQFF	TGTGCCAGCAGCGTAGGGGGCTTTATTTCCTACAATGAGCAGTTCTTC
13	few	-	TRBV10-3	TRBJ2-2	CAISESTAGELFF	TGTGCCATCAGTGAATCGACCGCCGGGGAGCTGTTTTTT
13	many	-	TRBV29-1	TRBJ2-1	CSVESVSYNEQFF	TGCAGCGTTGAATCAGTCTCCTACAATGAGCAGTTCTTC
14	-	-	TRBV5-6	TRBJ2-7	CASILSGVTYEQYF	TGTGCCAGCATCCTAAGTGGGGTTACCTACGAGCAGTACTTC
15	-	TRBD2	TRBV7-9	TRBJ2-1	CASSSGMGGRSEQFF	TGTGCCAGCAGCTCGGGAATGGGCGGGAGGAGTGAGCAGTTCTTC
20	few	TRBD2	TRBV11-2	TRBJ2-1	CASRQLGTRLEREPHNEQFF	TGTGCCAGCAGGCAACTAGGGACACGACTGGAGCGGGAGCCCCACAATGAGCAGTTCTTC
12	few	-	TRBV6-5	TRBJ2-7	CASSPTAYEQYF	TGTGCCAGCAGCCCCACCGCCTACGAGCAGTACTTC
13	many	-	TRBV27	TRBJ2-7	CASSNLGAGEQYF	TGTGCCAGCAGTAATCTAGGAGCGGGTGAGCAGTACTTC
14	few	-	TRBV6-2/TRBV6-3	TRBJ2-7	CASTLRDTLYEQYF	TGTGCCAGCACCTTACGGGATACTCTCTACGAGCAGTACTTC
15	few	TRBD2	TRBV27	TRBJ2-1	CASSYLAGPYNEQFF	TGTGCCAGCAGTTACCTAGCGGGGCCATACAATGAGCAGTTCTTC
14	many	-	TRBV12-3/TRBV12-4	TRBJ2-3	CASSYAVGTDTQYF	TGTGCCAGCAGCTACGCGGTCGGCACAGATACGCAGTATTTT
14	-	TRBD1	TRBV27	TRBJ2-7	CASSTRDRGREQYF	TGTGCCAGCAGTACACGGGACAGGGGCAGGGAGCAGTACTTC
9	many	-	TRBV5-1	TRBJ2-3	CATTDTQYF	TGCGCCACCACAGATACGCAGTATTTT
15	-	-	TRBV11-3	TRBJ2-1	CASSFPGSRGNEQFF	TGTGCCAGCAGCTTCCCAGGGAGCAGGGGCAATGAGCAGTTCTTC
12	-	-	TRBV2	TRBJ2-3	CASSDNGPTQYF	TGTGCCAGCAGTGATAACGGTCCTACGCAGTATTTT
13	few	-	TRBV20-1	TRBJ2-1	CSARARSYNEQFF	TGCAGTGCTAGAGCCCGATCCTACAATGAGCAGTTCTTC
15	-	-	TRBV18	TRBJ1-4	CASSPRTATNEKLFF	TGTGCCAGCTCACCCCGTACCGCAACTAATGAAAAACTGTTTTTT
11	many	-	TRBV7-9	TRBJ1-1	CASSSRSEAFF	TGTGCCAGCAGCTCCCGGTCTGAAGCTTTCTTT
14	many	TRBD2	TRBV5-1	TRBJ2-7	CASSGGLAGDEQYF	TGCGCCAGCAGCGGGGGACTAGCGGGGGACGAGCAGTACTTC
14	many	TRBD2	TRBV29-1	TRBJ2-1	CSTRLAGGHGEQFF	TGCAGCACTCGACTAGCGGGAGGTCACGGTGAGCAGTTCTTC
12	few	-	TRBV20-1	TRBJ2-5	CSALQGWETQYF	TGCAGTGCTCTACAGGGATGGGAGACCCAGTACTTC
12	many	-	TRBV29-1	TRBJ2-7	CSVDGTTNEQYF	TGCAGCGTTGACGGAACTACGAATGAGCAGTACTTC
16	-	TRBD2	TRBV27	TRBJ2-7	CASSLRAGGNPYEQYF	TGTGCCAGCAGTTTACGGGCGGGAGGGAATCCCTACGAGCAGTACTTC
13	few	-	TRBV4-3	TRBJ2-7	CASSQELENEQYF	TGCGCCAGCAGCCAAGAGTTGGAGAACGAGCAGTACTTC
14	-	-	TRBV5-1	TRBJ2-6	CASSLAFGANVLTF	TGCGCCAGCAGCTTGGCCTTCGGGGCCAACGTCCTGACTTTC
12	many	-	TRBV11-2	TRBJ2-5	CASSLYGETQYF	TGTGCCAGCAGCTTATACGGAGAGACCCAGTACTTC
16	many	-	TRBV3-1	TRBJ2-5	CASSPRGLQGGETQYF	TGTGCCAGCAGCCCTCGAGGGCTCCAGGGGGGCGAGACCCAGTACTTC
13	few	TRBD1	TRBV24-1	TRBJ2-1	CATRDRGGNEQFF	TGTGCCACCAGGGACAGGGGAGGAAATGAGCAGTTCTTC
13	-	-	TRBV3-1	TRBJ2-1	CASSEIEVGEQFF	TGTGCCAGCAGCGAAATCGAGGTGGGTGAGCAGTTCTTC
15	few	TRBD2	TRBV19	TRBJ2-2	CASSLGLARAGELFF	TGTGCCAGTAGTTTGGGACTAGCGAGGGCCGGGGAGCTGTTTTTT
12	-	-	TRBV20-1	TRBJ2-2	CSALGSTGELFF	TGCAGTGCCCTCGGGAGCACCGGGGAGCTGTTTTTT
15	few	-	TRBV27	TRBJ2-7	CASSLYSGPGYEQYF	TGTGCCAGCAGTTTATACTCAGGGCCGGGCTACGAGCAGTACTTC
13	many	-	TRBV10-3	TRBJ2-5	CAIKDRELETQYF	TGTGCCATCAAAGACCGGGAGCTTGAGACCCAGTACTTC
16	once	-	TRBV7-2	TRBJ2-5	CASSWPGGPVQETQYF	TGTGCCAGCAGCTGGCCTGGCGGTCCCGTCCAAGAGACCCAGTACTTC
14	few	TRBD1	TRBV4-3	TRBJ2-2	CASRTGGYTGELFF	TGCGCCAGCAGGACAGGGGGATACACCGGGGAGCTGTTTTTT
17	few	TRBD2	TRBV12-3/TRBV12-4	TRBJ2-1	CASSLGIAGRLSDEQFF	TGTGCCAGCAGTTTGGGGATAGCGGGCCGACTTTCGGATGAGCAGTTCTTC
15	few	-	TRBV5-1	TRBJ2-7	CASSPGTQVSYEQYF	TGCGCCAGCAGCCCGGGAACACAGGTTTCTTACGAGCAGTACTTC
14	many	TRBD1	TRBV2	TRBJ1-6	CASSGDRGPSPLHF	TGTGCCAGCAGTGGAGACAGGGGGCCTTCACCCCTCCACTTT
17	-	-	TRBV4-3	TRBJ2-1	CASSQDSVTELQWEQFF	TGCGCCAGCAGCCAAGATTCCGTCACGGAGTTACAATGGGAGCAGTTCTTC
13	-	-	TRBV4-3	TRBJ2-7	CASPPGHAFEQYF	TGCGCCAGCCCGCCGGGCCACGCCTTCGAGCAGTACTTC
14	few	TRBD1	TRBV27	TRBJ2-4	CASSLKGQKNIQYF	TGTGCCAGCAGTTTAAAGGGACAGAAAAACATTCAGTACTTC
16	few	-	TRBV11-2	TRBJ2-3	CASSLGVGGGSDTQYF	TGTGCCAGCAGCTTAGGAGTAGGAGGGGGGTCAGATACGCAGTATTTT
16	-	TRBD2	TRBV7-9	TRBJ2-1	CAADRVREASYNEQFF	TGTGCCGCCGATAGAGTTCGGGAGGCCTCCTACAATGAGCAGTTCTTC